This is a list of T cell receptor beta chains from one sample in a study of cytomegalovirus exposure and HLA in healthy donors. Assay: immunoSEQ multiplex PCR; the TCRdb copy retains only in-frame clones and omits some. The sample includes more than 100,000 clones, over 70% seen only once; the top ten take 7.5% to 9%. The specimen was PBMCs. These receptors were taken from a female donor in good health and CMV-seropositive. Each CDR3 is given with its conserved first and last residue. The order of the fields is D gene, J gene, clone size, V gene, CDR3 DNA, CDR3 protein. D genes are given only for firm matches. Clone size appears in some rows only: once, few, many, or a class for an expanded clone.

d_call: TRBD1; j_call: TRBJ2-7; clone_size: NA; v_call: TRBV19; cdr3_nt: TGTGCCACTTCTTCGGGGACAGGGGCCGACGAGCAGTACTTC; cdr3_aa: CATSSGTGADEQYF
d_call: TRBD1; j_call: TRBJ2-2; clone_size: NA; v_call: TRBV7-9; cdr3_nt: TGTGCCAGCAGCGGAGGGACAGGGTACACCGGGGAGCTGTTTTTT; cdr3_aa: CASSGGTGYTGELFF
d_call: TRBD1; j_call: TRBJ1-4; clone_size: NA; v_call: TRBV7-9; cdr3_nt: TGTGCCAGCACCCCAGGGGACAGGGTAGCTGAAAAACTGTTTTTT; cdr3_aa: CASTPGDRVAEKLFF
d_call: NA; j_call: TRBJ1-1; clone_size: NA; v_call: TRBV4-3; cdr3_nt: TGCGCCAGCAGCCAAGGGACAGTTAACACTGAAGCTTTCTTT; cdr3_aa: CASSQGTVNTEAFF
d_call: TRBD1; j_call: TRBJ1-2; clone_size: NA; v_call: TRBV7-6; cdr3_nt: TGTGCCAGCAGCCCCGGGACAGCTAACTATGGCTACACCTTC; cdr3_aa: CASSPGTANYGYTF
d_call: TRBD2; j_call: TRBJ2-5; clone_size: NA; v_call: TRBV5-1; cdr3_nt: TGCGCCAGCAGCCCGGTTAGCGGGGGGGTCCAAGAGACCCAGTACTTC; cdr3_aa: CASSPVSGGVQETQYF
d_call: NA; j_call: TRBJ2-5; clone_size: NA; v_call: TRBV10-1; cdr3_nt: TGCGCCAGCAGTGGATATACGGGTGGGACCCAGTACTTC; cdr3_aa: CASSGYTGGTQYF
d_call: TRBD2; j_call: TRBJ2-2; clone_size: NA; v_call: TRBV19; cdr3_nt: TGTGCCAGTAGTTGGACTAGCGGGGGGCCAAACACCGGGGAGCTGTTTTTT; cdr3_aa: CASSWTSGGPNTGELFF
d_call: TRBD1; j_call: TRBJ1-1; clone_size: NA; v_call: TRBV7-8; cdr3_nt: TGTGCCAGCAGCCCAGTAGGACAGGGGGGCACTGAAGCTTTCTTT; cdr3_aa: CASSPVGQGGTEAFF
d_call: NA; j_call: TRBJ1-1; clone_size: NA; v_call: TRBV9; cdr3_nt: TGTGCCAGCAGCGTAGGCGGGGGGGGGAACACTGAAGCTTTCTTT; cdr3_aa: CASSVGGGGNTEAFF
d_call: NA; j_call: TRBJ2-5; clone_size: NA; v_call: TRBV7-7; cdr3_nt: TGTGCCAGCAGCGGGACTTACCAAGAGACCCAGTACTTC; cdr3_aa: CASSGTYQETQYF
d_call: TRBD2; j_call: TRBJ2-3; clone_size: NA; v_call: TRBV2; cdr3_nt: TGTGCCGGGGGCGGGGGGCTGGGCACAGATACGCAGTATTTT; cdr3_aa: CAGGGGLGTDTQYF
d_call: NA; j_call: TRBJ2-1; clone_size: few; v_call: TRBV4-3; cdr3_nt: TGCGCCAGCAGCCAGACAGAAGTCAATGAGCAGTTCTTC; cdr3_aa: CASSQTEVNEQFF
d_call: NA; j_call: TRBJ1-2; clone_size: NA; v_call: TRBV30; cdr3_nt: TGTGCCTCCGGGGGGGTGGGCGGCTATGGCTACACCTTC; cdr3_aa: CASGGVGGYGYTF
d_call: NA; j_call: TRBJ2-7; clone_size: NA; v_call: TRBV6-5; cdr3_nt: TGTGCCAGCAGTTACTCGAAAGGTCGGAGGGACGAGCAGTACTTC; cdr3_aa: CASSYSKGRRDEQYF
d_call: TRBD2; j_call: TRBJ2-3; clone_size: NA; v_call: TRBV18; cdr3_nt: TGTGCCAGCGGACGAATAGCGGGGGAGGGGCAGTATTTT; cdr3_aa: CASGRIAGEGQYF
d_call: TRBD1; j_call: TRBJ2-3; clone_size: few; v_call: TRBV13; cdr3_nt: TGTGCCAGCAGCCTGAGAAGGGGGGGACAGGGGGGAGATCTGGGACTTAATACGCAGTATTTT; cdr3_aa: CASSLRRGGQGGDLGLNTQYF
d_call: NA; j_call: TRBJ2-1; clone_size: few; v_call: TRBV5-1; cdr3_nt: TGCGCCAGCAGCGCGGGTAGGGAGCAGTTCTTC; cdr3_aa: CASSAGREQFF
d_call: NA; j_call: TRBJ1-4; clone_size: NA; v_call: TRBV27; cdr3_nt: TGTGCCAGCAGTTTGGAGTGGCAGGGGGAAAAACTGTTTTTT; cdr3_aa: CASSLEWQGEKLFF
d_call: TRBD1; j_call: TRBJ1-1; clone_size: NA; v_call: TRBV25-1; cdr3_nt: TGTGCCAGCAGTGTAAGGGGGCTGAACACTGAAGCTTTCTTT; cdr3_aa: CASSVRGLNTEAFF
d_call: TRBD2; j_call: TRBJ2-7; clone_size: NA; v_call: TRBV7-2; cdr3_nt: TGTGCCAGCAGTCGGACTAGCGGCCCCTACGAGCAGTACTTC; cdr3_aa: CASSRTSGPYEQYF
d_call: NA; j_call: TRBJ1-1; clone_size: NA; v_call: TRBV6-4; cdr3_nt: TGTGCCAGCAGTGAAACCAGGGGAACTGAAGCTTTCTTT; cdr3_aa: CASSETRGTEAFF
d_call: TRBD2; j_call: TRBJ2-2; clone_size: NA; v_call: TRBV10-3; cdr3_nt: TGTGCCATCAGTGAGTTTCAAGCGGGGGGGCTCAACACCGGGGAGCTGTTTTTT; cdr3_aa: CAISEFQAGGLNTGELFF
d_call: TRBD1; j_call: TRBJ1-2; clone_size: few; v_call: TRBV5-1; cdr3_nt: TGCGCCAGCAGCCTAAGGGGGCAGGGAGGCTACACCTTC; cdr3_aa: CASSLRGQGGYTF
d_call: NA; j_call: TRBJ1-2; clone_size: few; v_call: TRBV30; cdr3_nt: TGTGCCTGGACGCCGCAGGGATATGGCTACACCTTC; cdr3_aa: CAWTPQGYGYTF
d_call: NA; j_call: TRBJ1-2; clone_size: once; v_call: TRBV5-1; cdr3_nt: TGCGCCAGCAGCTCAGCGACAGGTTCCACGACTAACTATGGCTACACCTTC; cdr3_aa: CASSSATGSTTNYGYTF
d_call: NA; j_call: TRBJ1-2; clone_size: NA; v_call: TRBV18; cdr3_nt: TGTGCCAGCTCACCAGGCTCCGGCTACACCTTC; cdr3_aa: CASSPGSGYTF
d_call: NA; j_call: TRBJ2-7; clone_size: NA; v_call: TRBV6-5; cdr3_nt: TGTGCCAGCAGTTACTCGGGTGGAACAGCCTCCTACGAGCAGTACTTC; cdr3_aa: CASSYSGGTASYEQYF
d_call: NA; j_call: TRBJ1-5; clone_size: NA; v_call: TRBV10-2; cdr3_nt: TGCGCCAGCAGGACAGGTCGGGGGGGCAATCAGCCCCAGCATTTT; cdr3_aa: CASRTGRGGNQPQHF
d_call: NA; j_call: TRBJ2-2; clone_size: NA; v_call: TRBV5-1; cdr3_nt: TGCGCCAGCAGCCCGATCGGGACATCCACGAACACCGGGGAGCTGTTTTTT; cdr3_aa: CASSPIGTSTNTGELFF
d_call: NA; j_call: TRBJ1-1; clone_size: few; v_call: TRBV6-1; cdr3_nt: TGTGCCAGCAGTGAATCAGGGTCACAGACGTTT; cdr3_aa: CASSESGSQTF